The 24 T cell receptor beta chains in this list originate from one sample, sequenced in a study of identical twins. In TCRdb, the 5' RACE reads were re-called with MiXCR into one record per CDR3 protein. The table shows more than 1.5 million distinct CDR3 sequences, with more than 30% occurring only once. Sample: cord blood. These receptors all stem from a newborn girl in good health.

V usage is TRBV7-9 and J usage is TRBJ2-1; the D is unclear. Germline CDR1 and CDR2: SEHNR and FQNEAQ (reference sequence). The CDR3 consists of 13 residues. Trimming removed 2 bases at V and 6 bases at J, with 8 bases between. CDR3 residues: CASSLSERNEQFF. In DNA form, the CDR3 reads TGTGCCAGCAGCTTAAGCGAGCGCAATGAGCAGTTCTTC.

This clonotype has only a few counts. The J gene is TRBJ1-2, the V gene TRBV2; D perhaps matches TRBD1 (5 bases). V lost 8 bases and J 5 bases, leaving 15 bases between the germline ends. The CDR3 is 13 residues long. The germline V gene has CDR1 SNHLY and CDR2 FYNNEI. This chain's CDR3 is CASRSGQSYGYTF. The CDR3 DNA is TGTGCCAGCCGGTCAGGGCAGAGTTATGGCTACACCTTC.

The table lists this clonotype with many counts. The DNA of the CDR3 is TGTGCCACCTCGAGGGTAGCCAAAAACATTCAGTACTTC. It yields the protein CATSRVAKNIQYF. The rearrangement joins TRBV21-1 to TRBJ2-4. TRBV21-1 is tagged as a pseudogene. The length of the CDR3 is 13 residues.

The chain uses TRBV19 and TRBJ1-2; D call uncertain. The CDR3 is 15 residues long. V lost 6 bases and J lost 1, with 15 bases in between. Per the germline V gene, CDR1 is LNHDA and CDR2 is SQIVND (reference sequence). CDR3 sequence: CASSRTGRGNYGYTF. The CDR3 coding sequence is TGTGCCAGTAGCCGCACCGGACGTGGTAACTATGGCTACACCTTC.

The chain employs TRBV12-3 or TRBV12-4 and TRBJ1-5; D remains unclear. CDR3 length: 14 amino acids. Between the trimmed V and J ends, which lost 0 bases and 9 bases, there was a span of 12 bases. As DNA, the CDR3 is TGTGCCAGCAGTTTAGCTCGTACAGTTCGGCCCCAGCATTTT. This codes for CASSLARTVRPQHF.

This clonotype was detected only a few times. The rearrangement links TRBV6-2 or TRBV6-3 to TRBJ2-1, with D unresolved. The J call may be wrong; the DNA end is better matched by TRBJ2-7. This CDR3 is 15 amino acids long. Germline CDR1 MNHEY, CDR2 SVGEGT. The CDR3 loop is CASSYSLSLYNEQYF. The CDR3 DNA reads TGTGCCAGCAGTTACAGTCTTTCGCTATACAATGAGCAGTACTTC.

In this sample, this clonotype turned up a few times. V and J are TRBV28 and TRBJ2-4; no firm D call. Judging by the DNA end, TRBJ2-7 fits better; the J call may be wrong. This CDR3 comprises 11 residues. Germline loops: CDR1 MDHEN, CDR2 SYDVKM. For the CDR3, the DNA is TGTGCCAGCAGTCTCACACTCGAGCAGTACTTC. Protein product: CASSLTLEQYF.

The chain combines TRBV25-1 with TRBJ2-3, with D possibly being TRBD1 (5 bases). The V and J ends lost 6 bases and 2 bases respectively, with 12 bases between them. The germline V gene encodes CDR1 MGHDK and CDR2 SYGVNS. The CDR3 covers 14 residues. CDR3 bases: TGTGCCAGCAGCCTGACAGAGGCCACAGATACGCAGTATTTT. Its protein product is CASSLTEATDTQYF. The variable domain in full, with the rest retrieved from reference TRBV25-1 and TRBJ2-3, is EADIYQTPRYLVIGTGKKITLECSQTMGHDKMYWYQQDPGMELHLIHYSYGVNSTEKGDLSSESTVSRIRTEHFPLTLESARPSHTSQYLCASSLTEATDTQYFGPGTRLTVL.

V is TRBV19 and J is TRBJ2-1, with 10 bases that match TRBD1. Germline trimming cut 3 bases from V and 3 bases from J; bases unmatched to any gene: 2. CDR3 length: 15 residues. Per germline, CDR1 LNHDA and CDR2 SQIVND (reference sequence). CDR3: CASSMRDRGYNEQFF. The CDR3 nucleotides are TGTGCCAGTAGTATGAGGGACAGGGGCTACAATGAGCAGTTCTTC. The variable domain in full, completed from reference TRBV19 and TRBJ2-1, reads DGGITQSPKYLFRKEGQNVTLSCEQNLNHDAMYWYRQDPGQGLRLIYYSQIVNDFQKGDIAEGYSVSREKKESFPLTVTSAQKNPTAFYLCASSMRDRGYNEQFFGPGTRLTVL.

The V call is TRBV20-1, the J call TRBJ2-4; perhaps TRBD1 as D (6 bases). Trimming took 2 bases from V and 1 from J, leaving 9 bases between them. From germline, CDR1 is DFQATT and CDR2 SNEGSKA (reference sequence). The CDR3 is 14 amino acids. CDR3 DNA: TGCAGTGCTAGATCAGGGGAGGCCAAAAACATTCAGTACTTC. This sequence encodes CSARSGEAKNIQYF.

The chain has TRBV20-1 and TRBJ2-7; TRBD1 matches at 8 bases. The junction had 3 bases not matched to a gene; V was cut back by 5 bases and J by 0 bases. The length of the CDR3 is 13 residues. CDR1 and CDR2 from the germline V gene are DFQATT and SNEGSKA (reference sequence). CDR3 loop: CSALGQVSYEQYV. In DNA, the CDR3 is TGCAGTGCTCTGGGACAGGTCTCCTACGAGCAGTACGTC.

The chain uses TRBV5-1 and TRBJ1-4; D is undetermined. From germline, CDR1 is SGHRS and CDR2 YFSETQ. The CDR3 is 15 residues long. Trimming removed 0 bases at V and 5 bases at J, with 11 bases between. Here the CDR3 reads CASSLAGPGNEKLFF. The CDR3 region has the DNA TGCGCCAGCAGCTTGGCCGGGCCGGGAAATGAAAAACTGTTTTTT.

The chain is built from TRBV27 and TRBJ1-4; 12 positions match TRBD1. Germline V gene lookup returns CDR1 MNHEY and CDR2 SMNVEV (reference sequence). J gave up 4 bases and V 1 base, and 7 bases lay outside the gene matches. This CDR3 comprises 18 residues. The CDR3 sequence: CASSLFWDRGPGNEKLFF. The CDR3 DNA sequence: TGTGCCAGCAGTTTATTTTGGGACAGGGGGCCGGGTAATGAAAAACTGTTTTTT.

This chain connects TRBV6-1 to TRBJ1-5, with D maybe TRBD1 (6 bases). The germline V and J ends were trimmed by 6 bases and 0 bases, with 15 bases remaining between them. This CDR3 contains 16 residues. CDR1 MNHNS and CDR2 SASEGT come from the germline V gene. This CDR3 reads CASSPRGGSSNQPQHF. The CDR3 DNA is TGTGCCAGCAGCCCCAGGGGTGGAAGTAGCAATCAGCCCCAGCATTTT.

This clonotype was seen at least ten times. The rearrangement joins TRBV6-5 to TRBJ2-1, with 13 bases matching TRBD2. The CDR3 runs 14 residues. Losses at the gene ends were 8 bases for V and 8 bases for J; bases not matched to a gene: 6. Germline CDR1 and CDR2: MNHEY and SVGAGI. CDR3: CASGWTSGSYEQFF. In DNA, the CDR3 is TGTGCCAGCGGCTGGACTAGCGGGAGCTATGAGCAGTTCTTC.

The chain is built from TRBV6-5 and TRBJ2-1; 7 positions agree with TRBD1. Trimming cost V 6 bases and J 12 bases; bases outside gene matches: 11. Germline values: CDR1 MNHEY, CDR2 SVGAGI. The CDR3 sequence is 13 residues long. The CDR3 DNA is TGTGCCAGCAGCCCTAGACAGGGTTGGTGGCAGTTCTTC. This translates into CASSPRQGWWQFF.

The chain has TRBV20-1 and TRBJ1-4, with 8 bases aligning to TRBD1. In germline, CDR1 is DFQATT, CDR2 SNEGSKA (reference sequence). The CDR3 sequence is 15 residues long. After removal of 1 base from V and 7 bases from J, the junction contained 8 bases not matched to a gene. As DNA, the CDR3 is TGCAGTGCTAGAGTCTTAGGACAGGGTTCTGAAAAACTGTTTTTT. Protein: CSARVLGQGSEKLFF.

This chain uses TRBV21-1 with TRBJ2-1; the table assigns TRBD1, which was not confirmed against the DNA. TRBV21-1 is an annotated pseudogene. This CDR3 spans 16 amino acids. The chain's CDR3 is CASSKALGQELNEQFF. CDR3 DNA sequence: TGTGCCAGCAGCAAAGCCTTGGGACAGGAACTCAATGAGCAGTTCTTC.

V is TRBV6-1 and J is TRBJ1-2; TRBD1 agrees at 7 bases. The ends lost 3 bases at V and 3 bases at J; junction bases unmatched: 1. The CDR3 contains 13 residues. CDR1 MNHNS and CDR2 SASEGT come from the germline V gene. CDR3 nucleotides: TGTGCCAGCAGTGAGAGGGGGCACTATGGCTACACCTTC. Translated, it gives CASSERGHYGYTF.

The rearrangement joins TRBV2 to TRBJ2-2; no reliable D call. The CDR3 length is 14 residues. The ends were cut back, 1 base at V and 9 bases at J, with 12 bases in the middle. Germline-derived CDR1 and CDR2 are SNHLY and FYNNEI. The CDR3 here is CASSEVTFPRELFF. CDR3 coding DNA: TGTGCCAGCAGTGAAGTTACATTTCCCCGGGAGCTGTTTTTT.

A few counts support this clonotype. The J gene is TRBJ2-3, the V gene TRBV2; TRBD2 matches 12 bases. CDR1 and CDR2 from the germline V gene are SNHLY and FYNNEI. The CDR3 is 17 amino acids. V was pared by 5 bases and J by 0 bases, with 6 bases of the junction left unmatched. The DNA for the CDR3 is TGTGCCAGCAGTCGTACTAGCGGGGGGCTTAGCACAGATACGCAGTATTTT. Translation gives CASSRTSGGLSTDTQYF.

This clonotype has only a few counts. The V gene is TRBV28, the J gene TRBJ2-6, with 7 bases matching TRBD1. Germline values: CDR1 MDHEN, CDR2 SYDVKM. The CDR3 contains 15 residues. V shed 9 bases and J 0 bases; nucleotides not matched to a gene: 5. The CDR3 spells CASRTGPSGANVLTF. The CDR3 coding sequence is TGTGCCAGTAGGACAGGCCCCTCTGGGGCCAACGTCCTGACTTTC.

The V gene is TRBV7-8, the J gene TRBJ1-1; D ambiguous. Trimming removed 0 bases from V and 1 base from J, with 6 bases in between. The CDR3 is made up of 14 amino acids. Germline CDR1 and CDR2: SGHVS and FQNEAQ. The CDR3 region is CASSLAHRNTEAFF. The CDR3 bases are TGTGCCAGCAGCTTAGCCCACAGGAACACTGAAGCTTTCTTT.

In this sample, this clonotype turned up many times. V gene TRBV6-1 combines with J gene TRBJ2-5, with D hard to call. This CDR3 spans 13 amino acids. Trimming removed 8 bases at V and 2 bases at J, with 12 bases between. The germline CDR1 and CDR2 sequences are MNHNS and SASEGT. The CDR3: CASGESEQETQYF. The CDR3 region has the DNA TGTGCCAGCGGCGAATCAGAGCAAGAGACCCAGTACTTC.